A selection of T cell receptor beta chains follows, all from one sample in a study of cytomegalovirus exposure and HLA in healthy donors. Only in-frame clones appear in the TCRdb table, and some are missing; sequencing was by immunoSEQ multiplex PCR. The listing records approximately 40,000 clones. The material sequenced was PBMCs. These receptors all stem from a woman between 25 and 40 years old in good health and CMV-seronegative. The CDR3 runs from the conserved cysteine through the conserved F or W. A D gene is named only where the DNA matches it firmly.

>TRBD1|TRBV5-1|TRBJ2-7
CASTSGTGSYEQYF
TGCGCCAGCACCTCCGGGACAGGGTCTTACGAGCAGTACTTC
>TRBD2|TRBV29-1|TRBJ2-7
CSVGGLAGGLSYEQYF
TGCAGCGTTGGGGGACTAGCGGGAGGGTTGTCCTACGAGCAGTACTTC
>TRBD2|TRBV5-5|TRBJ2-2
CASSIIPGLVSTGELFF
TGTGCCAGCAGCATTATTCCGGGACTAGTTTCCACCGGGGAGCTGTTTTTT
>.|TRBV4-1|TRBJ2-2
CASSQVQGPGTGELFF
TGCGCCAGCAGCCAAGTACAGGGTCCGGGCACCGGGGAGCTGTTTTTT
>TRBD1|TRBV6-1|TRBJ1-1
CASSDRGQNTEAFF
TGTGCCAGCAGTGACAGGGGGCAGAACACTGAAGCTTTCTTT
>TRBD1|TRBV27|TRBJ2-3
CASRKQGRTDTQYF
TGTGCCAGCAGAAAACAGGGGCGCACAGATACGCAGTATTTT
>TRBD1|TRBV6-1|TRBJ1-1
CASNRGDTEAFF
TGTGCCAGCAACAGGGGGGACACTGAAGCTTTCTTT
>TRBD1|TRBV2|TRBJ1-1
CASSEGQAITEAFF
TGTGCCAGCAGTGAGGGACAGGCTATCACTGAAGCTTTCTTT
>.|TRBV30|TRBJ2-1
CAWSVRGPGEQFF
TGTGCCTGGAGTGTACGCGGGCCTGGCGAGCAGTTCTTC
>TRBD2|TRBV15|TRBJ2-5
CATSRDWSTSGGQETQYF
TGTGCCACCAGCAGAGATTGGTCCACTAGCGGGGGACAAGAGACCCAGTACTTC
>.|TRBV6-4|TRBJ2-2
CASSTQPSASTGELFF
TGTGCCAGCAGTACGCAGCCTAGCGCAAGTACCGGGGAGCTGTTTTTT
>TRBD2|TRBV9|TRBJ2-1
CASSSQGLAAYNEQFF
TGTGCCAGCAGCTCCCAGGGACTAGCGGCGTACAATGAGCAGTTCTTC
>.|TRBV29-1|TRBJ1-2
CSVVLLGHGYGYTF
TGCAGCGTTGTGCTACTGGGGCATGGGTATGGCTACACCTTC
>.|TRBV18|TRBJ2-2
CASSPRQADTGELFF
TGTGCCAGCTCACCAAGACAGGCGGACACCGGGGAGCTGTTTTTT
>TRBD1|TRBV4-3|TRBJ2-1
CASSGFEGALGNEQFF
TGCGCCAGCAGCGGCTTTGAGGGGGCCCTTGGCAATGAGCAGTTCTTC
>.|TRBV30|TRBJ1-1
CAWKRQDVTEAFF
TGTGCCTGGAAAAGGCAGGATGTCACTGAAGCTTTCTTT
>TRBD1|TRBV28|TRBJ1-1
CASLYGQGGLNTEAFF
TGTGCCAGCCTATACGGACAGGGGGGATTAAACACTGAAGCTTTCTTT
>TRBD2|TRBV5-6|TRBJ2-5
CASTVDLLASQETQYF
TGTGCCAGCACCGTTGATCTACTAGCGAGCCAAGAGACCCAGTACTTC
>TRBD2|TRBV27|TRBJ2-1
CASTQSGGRALYEQFF
TGTGCCAGCACCCAAAGCGGCGGGAGGGCTCTTTATGAGCAGTTCTTC
>.|TRBV19|TRBJ1-3
CASRGVSGNTIYF
TGTGCCAGTCGTGGAGTCTCTGGAAACACCATATATTTT
>.|TRBV4-2|TRBJ2-2
CASSPFGDSETGELFF
TGTGCCAGCAGCCCTTTTGGAGACAGCGAAACCGGGGAGCTGTTTTTT